This T cell receptor beta chain was sequenced for a study of metastatic and nonmetastatic thyroid tumors. Overall study context: Across blood and tumor or nodule tissue, repertoires from malignant and benign thyroid patients were compared with one another.

Nobody among the patients had been given any treatment before thyroid surgery. CDR3 size: 15 residues. The V end lost 2 bases, the J end lost 2 bases, and 14 bases lay between the germline ends. CDR1 and CDR2 (germline): SGHNT, YYREEE (reference sequence). In the original processing: Variation in CDR3 across clinicopathological groups served as the basis for constructing a distant-metastasis classifier in papillary thyroid cancer. TCRdb called clones again from the PCR reads with MiXCR. TCRdb's processing, not the study's, gives the V and J calls here. The sample lists about 39,000 clones, approximately 15% seen once, with around 22% in the top ten. In this sample, this clone turned up many times.

This chain links TRBV5-4 with TRBJ2-7; TRBD2 is a possible D gene (6 bases). The receptor was derived from a female donor with papillary thyroid cancer or a benign thyroid nodule (not recorded which). Some clones in this sample may be carry-over from other donors' samples. Sequences were obtained from blood. The CDR3 DNA is TGTGCCAGCAGCTTTCGGCGGGACGGTACCTACGAGCAGTACTTC. Protein: CASSFRRDGTYEQYF. Using reference TRBV5-4 and TRBJ2-7 for the parts outside the CDR3, the full variable domain is ETGVTQSPTHLIKTRGQQVTLRCSSQSGHNTVSWYQQALGQGPQFIFQYYREEENGRGNFPPRFSGLQFPNYSSELNVNALELDDSALYLCASSFRRDGTYEQYFGPGTRLTVT.